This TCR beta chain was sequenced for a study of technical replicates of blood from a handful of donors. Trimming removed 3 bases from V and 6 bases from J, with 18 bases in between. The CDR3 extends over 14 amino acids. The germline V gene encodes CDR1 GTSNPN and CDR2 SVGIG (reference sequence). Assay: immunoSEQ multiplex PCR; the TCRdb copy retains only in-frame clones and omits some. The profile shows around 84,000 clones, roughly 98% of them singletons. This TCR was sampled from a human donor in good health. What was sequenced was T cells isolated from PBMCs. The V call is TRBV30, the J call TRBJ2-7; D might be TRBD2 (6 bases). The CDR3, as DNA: TGTGCCTGGAGGGGGGGTTCCGAAGTCGGCGAGCAGTACTTC. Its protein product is CAWRGGSEVGEQYF.